This T cell receptor (beta chain) was documented in a study of blood T cell repertoires in COVID-19. This table comes from immunoSEQ multiplex PCR, and its TCRdb copy is limited to in-frame clones, with some not included. The table has roughly 130,000 clones, 65% to 85% seen once. Germline V lookup: CDR1 SNHLY, CDR2 FYNNEI. The V and J ends lost 6 bases and 4 bases, in that order; junction bases with no gene match: 3. The CDR3 totals 13 residues. Seattle's cohort entered during active infection and was followed longitudinally. Source material: peripheral blood. The receptor comes from a man between 25 and 39 years old with COVID-19, enrolled during active disease. The rearrangement joins TRBV2 to TRBJ1-1; 9 bases are shared with TRBD1. Here the CDR3 reads CASRPTGGTEAFF. DNA for the CDR3: TGTGCCAGCAGACCGACAGGGGGCACTGAAGCTTTCTTT. Full variable domain (outside the CDR3, taken from reference TRBV2 and TRBJ1-1): EPEVTQTPSHQVTQMGQEVILRCVPISNHLYFYWYRQILGQKVEFLVSFYNNEISEKSEIFDDQFSVERPDGSNFTLKIRSTKLEDSAMYFCASRPTGGTEAFFGQGTRLTVV.